The 11 T cell receptor beta chains reported below all come from one sample, sequenced in a study of shared clonotypes between healthy human individuals. TCRdb's table, derived via immunoSEQ multiplex PCR, lists solely in-frame clones and lacks some. Here the sample spans around 2.5 million clones, 90% to 95% being singletons. The sample was naive CD4+ T cells from PBMCs. Subset denoted: CD45RA+ positively selected. These receptors were collected from a young man in good health. Some clones in this sample may be carry-over from other donors' samples.

The chain links TRBV25-1 to TRBJ1-1, with D perhaps TRBD1 (5 bases). This CDR3 contains 14 residues. CDR1 and CDR2 (germline): MGHDK, SYGVNS. The V and J ends lost 2 bases and 5 bases respectively, with 12 bases between them. The CDR3 loop reads CASSEVKGLTEAFF. The CDR3, as DNA: TGTGCCAGCAGTGAAGTAAAGGGGCTAACTGAAGCTTTCTTT.

The V and J genes are TRBV28 and TRBJ2-3; D assignment may be TRBD1 or TRBD2 (5 bases each). Between the trimmed V and J ends, which lost 8 bases and 1 base, there was a span of 10 bases. Germline CDR1 is MDHEN and CDR2 is SYDVKM. The CDR3 contains 13 residues. In DNA, the CDR3 is TGTGCCAGCGGGGGTACAGGCACAGATACGCAGTATTTT. Amino acids: CASGGTGTDTQYF.

This clone was found once. The chain carries TRBV6-6 and TRBJ2-1, with TRBD2 matching 11 bases. Trimming cost V 6 bases and J 4 bases; bases outside gene matches: 5. Germline V gene sequence: CDR1 MNHNY, CDR2 SVGAGI (reference sequence). The CDR3 is made up of 15 amino acids. In DNA form, the CDR3 reads TGTGCCAGCAGCCAGGGACTAGCGGCTTACAATGAGCAGTTCTTC. Encoded protein: CASSQGLAAYNEQFF.

The rearrangement joins TRBV5-1 to TRBJ1-2; no clear D gene. The germline V and J ends were trimmed by 1 base and 7 bases, with 14 bases remaining between them. The CDR3 extends over 14 amino acids. CDR1 is SGHRS, CDR2 YFSETQ, per germline. CDR3 DNA: TGCGCCAGCAGCTTGAATAGCAGGAAGACTGGCTACACCTTC. Translation: CASSLNSRKTGYTF.

V gene TRBV6-5 combines with J gene TRBJ2-3; D may match TRBD1 or TRBD2 (5 bases each). The germline V and J ends were trimmed by 0 bases and 9 bases, with 19 bases remaining between them. The V gene's germline CDR1 is MNHEY and CDR2 SVGAGI. The CDR3 is 16 residues long. The CDR3 region has the DNA TGTGCCAGCAGTTACTCTGAGGGGACGCCGGGGAGCACGCAGTATTTT. This translates into CASSYSEGTPGSTQYF.

The CDR3 spells CASSPLGSYNQPQHF. In nucleotides, the CDR3 is TGTGCCAGCTCACCCTTGGGTTCCTACAATCAGCCCCAGCATTTT. The V call is TRBV18, the J call TRBJ1-5; no clear D. Germline CDR1 KGHSH, CDR2 LQKENI. The V gene lost 3 bases and the J gene lost 3 bases, with 12 bases spanning the gap. The CDR3 sequence is 15 residues long.

V is TRBV29-1 and J is TRBJ2-1; the match to TRBD2 covers 7 bases. The CDR3 has 15 amino acids. With V trimmed by 8 bases and J by 7 bases, 17 bases remained unmatched. The germline CDR1 and CDR2 sequences are SQVTM and ANQGSEA. The CDR3 nucleotides read TGCAGCCTGAGGGCAGGTGGGGGGGTCCGGAATGAGCAGTTCTTC. Translation gives CSLRAGGGVRNEQFF.

The CDR3 spells CASSLTSGSFYEQYF. CDR3 nucleotide sequence: TGTGCCAGCAGCTTGACTAGCGGGAGCTTCTACGAGCAGTACTTC. This chain joins TRBV11-3 and TRBJ2-7; 12 bases line up with TRBD2. Trimming removed 3 bases from V and 3 bases from J; junction bases left unmatched: 3. CDR3 length equals 15 residues. CDR1 SGHNT and CDR2 YENEEA come from the germline V gene.

V gene TRBV18 combines with J gene TRBJ1-5, with D perhaps TRBD1 (5 bases). This CDR3 comprises 15 residues. Germline V gives CDR1 KGHSH, CDR2 LQKENI. V lost 3 bases, J lost 7 bases, and 16 bases lay in between. The CDR3 spells CASSPGGGIQQPQHF. The CDR3 DNA reads TGTGCCAGCTCACCGGGGGGGGGAATTCAACAGCCCCAGCATTTT.

The gene calls are TRBV7-9 and TRBJ2-5; no clear D gene. The CDR3 is 13 residues long. Per the germline V gene, CDR1 is SEHNR and CDR2 is FQNEAQ (reference sequence). The V and J ends lost 5 bases and 7 bases respectively, with 14 bases between them. CDR3 amino acids: CASSEYSDGTQYF. CDR3 nucleotide sequence: TGTGCCAGCAGCGAATACTCAGACGGGACCCAGTACTTC.

The V and J genes are TRBV5-1 and TRBJ1-2; D perhaps matches TRBD1 (5 bases). Trimming stripped 4 bases from V and 4 bases from J, with 14 bases between. Germline V CDR1 and CDR2: SGHRS, YFSETQ. The length of the CDR3 is 14 residues. CDR3 DNA: TGCGCCAGCAGCCTCGAGACAGACCCCTATGGCTACACCTTC. Its translation is CASSLETDPYGYTF.